What follows describes a single T cell receptor beta chain. Authors' methods: Amplifying reference gene primers gave estimates of nucleated cell counts. Profiled with immunoSEQ multiplex PCR; TCRdb holds only in-frame clones, not every one. V and J calls and clone size are copied from that table; D and trimming were computed from the DNA. Of more than 65,000 clones listed, approximately 80% are singletons. The V gene lost 5 bases and the J gene lost 0 bases, with 7 bases spanning the gap. The CDR3 runs 13 residues. Germline V gives CDR1 SGHVT, CDR2 SQSDAQ. The data originate from a study of blood T cell repertoires in COVID-19. Turning to the study itself: COVID-19 samples from acute and convalescent phases originated in the United States, Italy and Spain.

The rearrangement uses TRBV7-4 and TRBJ1-1, with a weak D call TRBD1 (5 bases). The source material was peripheral blood. This receptor was identified in a woman aged 80 or over with acute or convalescent COVID-19. The chain's CDR3 is CASSTQVNTEAFF. The CDR3 DNA reads TGTGCCAGCAGCACACAGGTGAACACTGAAGCTTTCTTT.